This T cell receptor (beta chain) was sequenced for a study of identical twins. One entry per CDR3 protein, called by TCRdb with MiXCR from the 5' RACE reads. The sample has about 920,000 distinct CDR3 sequences; 10% to 15% are singletons. There are 16 residues in the CDR3. V lost 4 bases and J 7 bases, leaving 19 bases between the germline ends. Germline CDR1 and CDR2: MGHRA and YSYEKL. This clonotype was picked up a small number of times. This same sample was also taken into another study, of yellow fever vaccine responses in identical twins.

This TCR came from a woman aged 18-29 years in good health. This chain joins TRBV4-1 and TRBJ2-2; D is uncertain. The sequencing sample was made of PBMCs. The CDR3 DNA reads TGCGCCAGCAGCCCTGACCTGGCCCTAGGTTTCGGGGAGCTGTTTTTT. Translating gives CASSPDLALGFGELFF.